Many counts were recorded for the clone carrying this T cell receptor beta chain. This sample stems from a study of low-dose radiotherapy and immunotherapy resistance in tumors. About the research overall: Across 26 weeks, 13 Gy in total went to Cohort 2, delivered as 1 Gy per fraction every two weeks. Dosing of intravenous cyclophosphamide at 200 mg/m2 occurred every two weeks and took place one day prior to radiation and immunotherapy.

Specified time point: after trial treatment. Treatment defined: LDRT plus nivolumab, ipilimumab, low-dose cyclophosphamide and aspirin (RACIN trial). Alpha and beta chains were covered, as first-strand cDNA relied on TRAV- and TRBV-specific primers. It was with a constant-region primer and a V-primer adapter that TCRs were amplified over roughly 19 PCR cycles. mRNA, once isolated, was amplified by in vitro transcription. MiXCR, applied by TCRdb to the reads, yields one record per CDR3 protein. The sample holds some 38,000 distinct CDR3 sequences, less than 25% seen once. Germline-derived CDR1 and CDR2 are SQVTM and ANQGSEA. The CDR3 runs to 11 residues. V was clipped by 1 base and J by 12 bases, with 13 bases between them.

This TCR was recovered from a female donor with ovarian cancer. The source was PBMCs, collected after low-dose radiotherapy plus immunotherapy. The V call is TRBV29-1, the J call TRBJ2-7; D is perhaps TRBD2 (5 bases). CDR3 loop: CSVEVAGMRYF. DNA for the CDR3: TGCAGCGTTGAAGTCGCCGGGATGCGGTACTTC.